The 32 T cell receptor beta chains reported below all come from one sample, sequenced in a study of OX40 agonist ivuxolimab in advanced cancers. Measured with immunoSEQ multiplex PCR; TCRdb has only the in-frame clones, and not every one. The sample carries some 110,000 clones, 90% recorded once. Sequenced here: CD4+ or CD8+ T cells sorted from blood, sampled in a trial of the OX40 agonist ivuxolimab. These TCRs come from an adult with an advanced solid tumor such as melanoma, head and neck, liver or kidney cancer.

The CDR3 loop reads CAIKGGQSNSPLHF. CDR3 nucleotide sequence: TGTGCCATCAAAGGGGGACAGTCCAATTCACCCCTCCACTTT. This chain connects TRBV10-3 to TRBJ1-6; 7 bases fit TRBD1. There are 14 residues in the CDR3. J lost 7 bases, V lost 7 bases, and 7 bases had no gene match. Germline assignment: CDR1 ENHRY and CDR2 SYGVKD.

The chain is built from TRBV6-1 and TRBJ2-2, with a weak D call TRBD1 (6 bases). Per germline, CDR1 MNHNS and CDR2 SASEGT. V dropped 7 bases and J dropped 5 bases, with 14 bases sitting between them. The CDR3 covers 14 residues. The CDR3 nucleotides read TGTGCCAGCACCACAGGGCGGGCGACCGGGGAGCTGTTTTTT. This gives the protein CASTTGRATGELFF.

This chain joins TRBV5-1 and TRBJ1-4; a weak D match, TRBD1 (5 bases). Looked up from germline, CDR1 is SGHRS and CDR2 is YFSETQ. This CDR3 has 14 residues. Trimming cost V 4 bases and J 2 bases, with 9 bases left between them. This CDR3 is CASSDRDTNEKLFF. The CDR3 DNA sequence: TGCGCCAGCAGCGACCGGGACACTAATGAAAAACTGTTTTTT.

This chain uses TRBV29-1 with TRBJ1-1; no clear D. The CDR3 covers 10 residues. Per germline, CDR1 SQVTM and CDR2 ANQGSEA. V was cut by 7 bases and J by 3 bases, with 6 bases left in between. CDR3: CSAVHTEAFF. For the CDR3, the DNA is TGCAGCGCGGTCCACACTGAAGCTTTCTTT.

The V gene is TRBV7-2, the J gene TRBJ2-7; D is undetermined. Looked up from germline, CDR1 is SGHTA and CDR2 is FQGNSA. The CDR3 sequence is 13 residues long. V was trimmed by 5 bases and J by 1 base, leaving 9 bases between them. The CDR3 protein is CASSPYGSYEQYF. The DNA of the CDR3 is TGTGCCAGCAGCCCATATGGGTCCTACGAGCAGTACTTC.

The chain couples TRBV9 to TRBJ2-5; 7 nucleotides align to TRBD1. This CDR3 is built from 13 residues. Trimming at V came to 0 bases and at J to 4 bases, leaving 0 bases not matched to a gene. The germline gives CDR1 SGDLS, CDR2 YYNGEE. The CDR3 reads CASSVGTGETQYF. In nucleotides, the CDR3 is TGTGCCAGCAGCGTAGGGACAGGAGAGACCCAGTACTTC.

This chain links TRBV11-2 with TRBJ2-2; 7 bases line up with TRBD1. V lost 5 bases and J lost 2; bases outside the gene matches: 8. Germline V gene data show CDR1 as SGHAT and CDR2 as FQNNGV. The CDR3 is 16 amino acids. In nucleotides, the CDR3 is TGTGCCAGCAGCCCCCGGACAGGTGGAAACACCGGGGAGCTGTTTTTT. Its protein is CASSPRTGGNTGELFF.

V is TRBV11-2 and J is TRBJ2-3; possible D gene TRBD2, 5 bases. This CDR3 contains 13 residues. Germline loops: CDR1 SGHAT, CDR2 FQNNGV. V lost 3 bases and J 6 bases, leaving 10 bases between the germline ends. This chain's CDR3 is CASSLGRRDTQYF. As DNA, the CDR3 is TGTGCCAGCAGCTTGGGCAGGAGGGATACGCAGTATTTT.

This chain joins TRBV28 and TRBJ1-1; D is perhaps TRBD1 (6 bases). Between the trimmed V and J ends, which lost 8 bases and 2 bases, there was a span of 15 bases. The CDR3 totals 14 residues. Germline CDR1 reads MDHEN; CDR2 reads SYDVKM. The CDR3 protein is CASAEGQGNTEAFF. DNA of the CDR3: TGTGCCAGCGCGGAGGGACAAGGCAACACTGAAGCTTTCTTT.

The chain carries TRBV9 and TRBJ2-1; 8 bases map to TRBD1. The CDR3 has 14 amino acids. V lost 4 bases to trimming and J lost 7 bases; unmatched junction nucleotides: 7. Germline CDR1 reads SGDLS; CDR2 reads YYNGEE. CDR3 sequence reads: CASSPGQGRNEQFF. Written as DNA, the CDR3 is TGTGCCAGCAGCCCCGGACAGGGTAGAAATGAGCAGTTCTTC.

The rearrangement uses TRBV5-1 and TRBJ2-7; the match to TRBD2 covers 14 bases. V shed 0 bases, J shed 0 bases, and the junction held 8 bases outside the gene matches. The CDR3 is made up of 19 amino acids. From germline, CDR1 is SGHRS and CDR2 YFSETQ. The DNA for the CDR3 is TGCGCCAGCAGCTTGGGACTAGCGGGGGGGCGAGGGCACTCCTACGAGCAGTACTTC. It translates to CASSLGLAGGRGHSYEQYF.

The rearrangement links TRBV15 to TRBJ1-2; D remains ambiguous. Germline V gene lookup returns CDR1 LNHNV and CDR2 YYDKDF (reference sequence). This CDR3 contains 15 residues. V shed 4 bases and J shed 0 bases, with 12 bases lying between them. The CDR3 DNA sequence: TGTGCCACCAGCACTCCGCTTCTCACTAACTATGGCTACACCTTC. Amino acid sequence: CATSTPLLTNYGYTF.

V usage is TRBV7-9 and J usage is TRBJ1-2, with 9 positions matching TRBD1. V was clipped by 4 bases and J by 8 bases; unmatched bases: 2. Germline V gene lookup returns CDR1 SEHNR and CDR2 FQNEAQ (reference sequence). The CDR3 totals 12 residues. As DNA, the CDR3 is TGTGCCAGCAGCTGGGACAGGGAGGGCTACACCTTC. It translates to CASSWDREGYTF.

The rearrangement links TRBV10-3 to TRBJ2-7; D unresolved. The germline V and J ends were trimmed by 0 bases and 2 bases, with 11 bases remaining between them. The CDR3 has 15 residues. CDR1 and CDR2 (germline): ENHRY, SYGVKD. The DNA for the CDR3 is TGTGCCATCAGTGAGTCAGGCAGCCTGCCCTACGAGCAGTACTTC. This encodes CAISESGSLPYEQYF.

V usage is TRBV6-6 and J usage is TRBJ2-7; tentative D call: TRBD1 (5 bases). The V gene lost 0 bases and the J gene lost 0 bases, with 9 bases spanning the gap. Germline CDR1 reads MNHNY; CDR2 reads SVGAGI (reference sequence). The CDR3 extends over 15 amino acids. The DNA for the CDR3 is TGTGCCAGCAGTTACTCAGCAGGGCACTCCTACGAGCAGTACTTC. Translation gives CASSYSAGHSYEQYF.

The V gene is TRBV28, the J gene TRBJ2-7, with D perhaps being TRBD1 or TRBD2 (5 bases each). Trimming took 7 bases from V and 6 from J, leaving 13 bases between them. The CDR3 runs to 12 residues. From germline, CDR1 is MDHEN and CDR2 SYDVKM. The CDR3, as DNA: TGTGCCAGCATCGGGGCTAGCCGCGAGCAGTACTTC. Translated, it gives CASIGASREQYF.

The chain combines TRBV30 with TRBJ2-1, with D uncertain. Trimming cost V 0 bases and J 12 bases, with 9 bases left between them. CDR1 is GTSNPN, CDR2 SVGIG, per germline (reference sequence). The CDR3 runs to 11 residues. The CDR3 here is CAWSVSLVQFF. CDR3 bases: TGTGCCTGGAGTGTTAGCCTTGTGCAGTTCTTC. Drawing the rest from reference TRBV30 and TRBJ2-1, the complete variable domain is SQTIHQWPATLVQPVGSPLSLECTVEGTSNPNLYWYRQAAGRGLQLLFYSVGIGQISSEVPQNLSASRPQDRQFILSSKKLLLSDSGFYLCAWSVSLVQFFGPGTRLTVL.

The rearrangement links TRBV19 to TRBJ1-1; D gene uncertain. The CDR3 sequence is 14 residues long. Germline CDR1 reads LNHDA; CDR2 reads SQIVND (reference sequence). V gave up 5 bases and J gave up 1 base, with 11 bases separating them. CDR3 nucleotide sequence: TGTGCCAGTAGTGACGGGGTGGCGAACACTGAAGCTTTCTTT. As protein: CASSDGVANTEAFF.

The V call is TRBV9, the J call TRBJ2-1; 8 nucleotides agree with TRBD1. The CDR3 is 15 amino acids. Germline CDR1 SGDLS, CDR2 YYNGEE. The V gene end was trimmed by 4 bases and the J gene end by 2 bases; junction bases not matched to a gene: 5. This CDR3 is CASSLRTGTYNEQFF. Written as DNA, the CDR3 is TGTGCCAGCAGCCTCCGGACAGGGACCTACAATGAGCAGTTCTTC.

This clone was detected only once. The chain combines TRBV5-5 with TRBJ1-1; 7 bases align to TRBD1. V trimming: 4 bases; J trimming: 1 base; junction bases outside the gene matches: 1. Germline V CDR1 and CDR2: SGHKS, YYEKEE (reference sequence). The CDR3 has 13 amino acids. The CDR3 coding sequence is TGTGCCAGCAGCCGGGACAGGAACACTGAAGCTTTCTTT. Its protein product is CASSRDRNTEAFF.

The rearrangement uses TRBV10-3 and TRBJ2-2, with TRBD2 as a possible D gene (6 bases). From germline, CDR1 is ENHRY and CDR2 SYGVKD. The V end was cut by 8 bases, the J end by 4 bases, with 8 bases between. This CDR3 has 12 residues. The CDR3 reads CAIRGSTGELFF. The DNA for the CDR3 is TGTGCCATCCGGGGGTCCACCGGGGAGCTGTTTTTT.

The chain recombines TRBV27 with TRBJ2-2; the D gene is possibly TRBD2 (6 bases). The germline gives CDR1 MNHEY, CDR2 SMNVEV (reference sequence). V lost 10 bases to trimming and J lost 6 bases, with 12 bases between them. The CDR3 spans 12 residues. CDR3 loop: CATQWGAGELFF. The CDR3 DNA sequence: TGTGCCACCCAATGGGGGGCCGGGGAGCTGTTTTTT.

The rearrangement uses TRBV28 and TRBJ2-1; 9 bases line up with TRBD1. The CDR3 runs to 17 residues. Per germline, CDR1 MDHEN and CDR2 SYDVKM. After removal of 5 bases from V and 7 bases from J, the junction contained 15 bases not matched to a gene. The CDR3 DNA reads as TGTGCCAGCAGTCAACAGTTAGGGGACAGGGACTTGAATGAGCAGTTCTTC. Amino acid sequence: CASSQQLGDRDLNEQFF.

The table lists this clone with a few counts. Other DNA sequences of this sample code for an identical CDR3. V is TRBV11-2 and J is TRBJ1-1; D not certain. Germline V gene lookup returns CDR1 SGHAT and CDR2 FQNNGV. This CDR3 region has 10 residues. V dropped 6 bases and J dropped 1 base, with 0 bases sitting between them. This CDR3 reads CASRNTEAFF. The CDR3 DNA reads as TGTGCCAGCAGGAACACTGAAGCTTTCTTT.

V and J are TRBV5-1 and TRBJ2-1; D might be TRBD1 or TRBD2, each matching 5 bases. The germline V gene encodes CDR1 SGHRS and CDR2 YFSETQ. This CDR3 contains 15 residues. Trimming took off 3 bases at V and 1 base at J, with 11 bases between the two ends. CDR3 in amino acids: CASSYGTGSYNEQFF. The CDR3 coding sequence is TGCGCCAGCAGCTATGGGACGGGGTCCTACAATGAGCAGTTCTTC.

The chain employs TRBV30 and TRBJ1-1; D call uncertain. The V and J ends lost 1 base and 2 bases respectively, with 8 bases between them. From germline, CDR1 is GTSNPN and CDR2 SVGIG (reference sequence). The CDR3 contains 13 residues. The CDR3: CAWSANPNTEAFF. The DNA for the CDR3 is TGTGCCTGGAGTGCTAACCCCAACACTGAAGCTTTCTTT.

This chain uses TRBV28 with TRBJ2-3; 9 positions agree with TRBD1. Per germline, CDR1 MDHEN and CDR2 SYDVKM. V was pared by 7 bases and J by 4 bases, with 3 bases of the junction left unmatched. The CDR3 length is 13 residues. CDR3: CASTTGGPDTQYF. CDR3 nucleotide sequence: TGTGCCAGCACAACAGGGGGCCCAGATACGCAGTATTTT. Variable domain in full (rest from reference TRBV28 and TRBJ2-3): DVKVTQSSRYLVKRTGEKVFLECVQDMDHENMFWYRQDPGLGLRLIYFSYDVKMKEKGDIPEGYSVSREKKERFSLILESASTNQTSMYLCASTTGGPDTQYFGPGTRLTVL.

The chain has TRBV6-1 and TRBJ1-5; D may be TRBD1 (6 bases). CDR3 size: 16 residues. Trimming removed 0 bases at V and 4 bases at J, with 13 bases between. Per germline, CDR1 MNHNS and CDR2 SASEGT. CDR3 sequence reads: CASSEASGGPNQPQHF. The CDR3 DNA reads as TGTGCCAGCAGTGAAGCATCCGGGGGCCCTAATCAGCCCCAGCATTTT.

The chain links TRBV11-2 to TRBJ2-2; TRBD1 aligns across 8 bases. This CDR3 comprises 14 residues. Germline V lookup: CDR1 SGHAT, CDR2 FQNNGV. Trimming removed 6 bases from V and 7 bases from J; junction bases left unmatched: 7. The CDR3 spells CASRPQGAIGELFF. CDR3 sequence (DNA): TGTGCCAGCAGACCTCAGGGGGCAATCGGGGAGCTGTTTTTT.

CDR3 amino acids: CASSFPSNNSPLHF. In DNA, the CDR3 is TGTGCCAGCAGTTTCCCCAGTAATAATTCACCCCTCCACTTT. The V call is TRBV28, the J call TRBJ1-6; D unresolved. The CDR3 is 14 amino acids. CDR1 MDHEN and CDR2 SYDVKM come from the germline V gene. V was pared by 3 bases and J by 5 bases, with 8 bases between.

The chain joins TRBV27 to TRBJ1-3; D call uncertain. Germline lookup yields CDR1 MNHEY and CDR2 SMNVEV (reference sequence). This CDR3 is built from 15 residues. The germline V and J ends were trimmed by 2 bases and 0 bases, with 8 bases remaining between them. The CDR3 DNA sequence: TGTGCCAGCAGTTTAATGGGGTTCTCTGGAAACACCATATATTTT. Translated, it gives CASSLMGFSGNTIYF.

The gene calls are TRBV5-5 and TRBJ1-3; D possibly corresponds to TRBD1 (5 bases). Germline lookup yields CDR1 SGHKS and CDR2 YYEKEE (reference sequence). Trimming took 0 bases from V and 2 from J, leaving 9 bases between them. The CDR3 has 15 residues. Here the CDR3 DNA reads TGTGCCAGCAGCTTGGCCCCAGGGACTGGAAACACCATATATTTT. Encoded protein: CASSLAPGTGNTIYF.